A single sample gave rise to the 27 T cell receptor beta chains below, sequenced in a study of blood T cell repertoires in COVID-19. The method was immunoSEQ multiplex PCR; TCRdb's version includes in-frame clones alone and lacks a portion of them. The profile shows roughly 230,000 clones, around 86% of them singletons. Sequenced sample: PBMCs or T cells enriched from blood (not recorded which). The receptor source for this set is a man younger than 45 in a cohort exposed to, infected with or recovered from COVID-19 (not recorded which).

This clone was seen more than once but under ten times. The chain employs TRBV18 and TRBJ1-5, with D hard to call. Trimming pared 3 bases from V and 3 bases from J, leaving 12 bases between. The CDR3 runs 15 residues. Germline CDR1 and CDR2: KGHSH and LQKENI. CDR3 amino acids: CASSPSGLVNQPQHF. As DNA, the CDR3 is TGTGCCAGCTCACCGTCAGGACTCGTCAATCAGCCCCAGCATTTT. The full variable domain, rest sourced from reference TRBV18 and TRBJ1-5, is NAGVMQNPRHLVRRRGQEARLRCSPMKGHSHVYWYRQLPEEGLKFMVYLQKENIIDESGMPKERFSAEFPKEGPSILRIQQVVRGDSAAYFCASSPSGLVNQPQHFGDGTRLSIL.

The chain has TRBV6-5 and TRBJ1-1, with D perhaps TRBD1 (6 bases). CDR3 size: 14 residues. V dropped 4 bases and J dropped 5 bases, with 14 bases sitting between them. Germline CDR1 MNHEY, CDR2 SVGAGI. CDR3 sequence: CASSFGGRGTEAFF. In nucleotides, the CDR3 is TGTGCCAGCAGTTTCGGGGGGCGCGGGACTGAAGCTTTCTTT.

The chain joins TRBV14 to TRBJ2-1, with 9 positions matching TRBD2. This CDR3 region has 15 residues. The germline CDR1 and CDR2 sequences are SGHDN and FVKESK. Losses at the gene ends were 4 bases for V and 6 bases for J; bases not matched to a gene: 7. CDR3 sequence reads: CASSPAGGFSNEQFF. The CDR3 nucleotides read TGTGCCAGCAGCCCAGCGGGAGGCTTCAGCAATGAGCAGTTCTTC. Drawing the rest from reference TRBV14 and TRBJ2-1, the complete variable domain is EAGVTQFPSHSVIEKGQTVTLRCDPISGHDNLYWYRRVMGKEIKFLLHFVKESKQDESGMPNNRFLAERTGGTYSTLKVQPAELEDSGVYFCASSPAGGFSNEQFFGPGTRLTVL.

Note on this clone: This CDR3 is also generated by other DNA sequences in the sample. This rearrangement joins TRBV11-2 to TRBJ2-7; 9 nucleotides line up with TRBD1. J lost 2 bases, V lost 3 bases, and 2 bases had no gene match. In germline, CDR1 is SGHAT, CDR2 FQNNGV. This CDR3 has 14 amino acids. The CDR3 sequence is CASSFGQGPYEQYF. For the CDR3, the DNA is TGTGCCAGCAGCTTCGGACAGGGGCCCTACGAGCAGTACTTC.

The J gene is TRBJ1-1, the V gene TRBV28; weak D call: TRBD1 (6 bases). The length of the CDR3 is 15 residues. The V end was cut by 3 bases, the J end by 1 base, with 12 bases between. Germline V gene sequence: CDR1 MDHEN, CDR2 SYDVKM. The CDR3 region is CASSLGGASNTEAFF. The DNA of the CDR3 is TGTGCCAGCAGTTTGGGGGGGGCGTCGAACACTGAAGCTTTCTTT. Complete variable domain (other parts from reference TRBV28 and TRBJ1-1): DVKVTQSSRYLVKRTGEKVFLECVQDMDHENMFWYRQDPGLGLRLIYFSYDVKMKEKGDIPEGYSVSREKKERFSLILESASTNQTSMYLCASSLGGASNTEAFFGQGTRLTVV.

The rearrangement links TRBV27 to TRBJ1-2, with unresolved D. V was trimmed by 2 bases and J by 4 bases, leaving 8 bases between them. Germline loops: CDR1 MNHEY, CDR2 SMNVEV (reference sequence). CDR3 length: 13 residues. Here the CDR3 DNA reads TGTGCCAGCAGTTTAGAGCCAGGCTATGGCTACACCTTC. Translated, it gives CASSLEPGYGYTF.

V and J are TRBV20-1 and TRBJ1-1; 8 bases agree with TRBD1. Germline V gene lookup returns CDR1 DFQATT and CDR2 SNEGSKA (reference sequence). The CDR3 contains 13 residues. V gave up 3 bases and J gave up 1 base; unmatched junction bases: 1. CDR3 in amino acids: CSASGTGNTEAFF. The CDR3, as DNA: TGCAGTGCTAGTGGGACAGGGAACACTGAAGCTTTCTTT.

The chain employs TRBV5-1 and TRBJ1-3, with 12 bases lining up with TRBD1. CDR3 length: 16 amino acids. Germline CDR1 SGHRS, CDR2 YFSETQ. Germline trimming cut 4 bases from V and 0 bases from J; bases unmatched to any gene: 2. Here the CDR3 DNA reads TGCGCCAGCAGCCCGGGACAGGGGGCCTCTGGAAACACCATATATTTT. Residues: CASSPGQGASGNTIYF.

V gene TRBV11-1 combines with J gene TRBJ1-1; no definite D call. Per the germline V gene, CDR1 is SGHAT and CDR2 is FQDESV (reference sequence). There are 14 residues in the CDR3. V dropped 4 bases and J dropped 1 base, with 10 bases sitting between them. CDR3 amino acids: CASSYLSGNTEAFF. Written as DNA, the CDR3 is TGTGCCAGCAGCTATCTATCTGGGAACACTGAAGCTTTCTTT.

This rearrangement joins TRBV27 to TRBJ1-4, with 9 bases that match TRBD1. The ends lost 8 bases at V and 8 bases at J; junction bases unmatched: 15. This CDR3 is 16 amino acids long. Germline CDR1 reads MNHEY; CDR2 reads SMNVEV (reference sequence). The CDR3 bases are TGTGCCAGCGCTAAAAAGGGACAGGGAAGTTTAGAAAAACTGTTTTTT. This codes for CASAKKGQGSLEKLFF. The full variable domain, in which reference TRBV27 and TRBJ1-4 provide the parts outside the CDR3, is EAQVTQNPRYLITVTGKKLTVTCSQNMNHEYMSWYRQDPGLGLRQIYYSMNVEVTDKGDVPEGYKVSRKEKRNFPLILESPSPNQTSLYFCASAKKGQGSLEKLFFGSGTQLSVL.

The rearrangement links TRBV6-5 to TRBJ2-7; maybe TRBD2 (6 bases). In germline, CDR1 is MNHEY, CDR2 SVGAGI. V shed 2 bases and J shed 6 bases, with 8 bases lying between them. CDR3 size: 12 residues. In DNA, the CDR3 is TGTGCCAGCAGTTACGGGGGGTCCGAGCAGTACTTC. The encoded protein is CASSYGGSEQYF.

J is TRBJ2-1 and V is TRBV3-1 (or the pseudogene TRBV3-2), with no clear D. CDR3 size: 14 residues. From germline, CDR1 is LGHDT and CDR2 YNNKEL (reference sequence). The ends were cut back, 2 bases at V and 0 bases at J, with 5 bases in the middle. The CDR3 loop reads CASSQLSSYNEQFF. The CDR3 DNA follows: TGTGCCAGCAGCCAACTCAGCTCCTACAATGAGCAGTTCTTC.

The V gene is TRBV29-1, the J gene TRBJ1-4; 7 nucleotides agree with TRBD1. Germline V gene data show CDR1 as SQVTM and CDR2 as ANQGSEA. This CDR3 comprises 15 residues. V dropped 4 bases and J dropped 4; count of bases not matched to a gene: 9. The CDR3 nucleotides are TGCAGCGTTGGAGAGGTGACAGGGTTTAATGAAAAACTGTTTTTT. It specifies CSVGEVTGFNEKLFF.

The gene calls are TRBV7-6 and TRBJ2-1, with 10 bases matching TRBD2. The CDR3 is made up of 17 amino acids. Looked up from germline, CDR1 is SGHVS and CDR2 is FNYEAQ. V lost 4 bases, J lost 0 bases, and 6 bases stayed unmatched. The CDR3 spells CASSSSGSHSSYNEQFF. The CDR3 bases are TGTGCCAGCAGCTCTAGCGGGAGCCACTCCTCCTACAATGAGCAGTTCTTC. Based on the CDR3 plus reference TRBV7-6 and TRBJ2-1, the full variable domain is GAGVSQSPRYKVTKRGQDVALRCDPISGHVSLYWYRQALGQGPEFLTYFNYEAQQDKSGLPNDRFSAERPEGSISTLTIQRTEQRDSAMYRCASSSSGSHSSYNEQFFGPGTRLTVL.

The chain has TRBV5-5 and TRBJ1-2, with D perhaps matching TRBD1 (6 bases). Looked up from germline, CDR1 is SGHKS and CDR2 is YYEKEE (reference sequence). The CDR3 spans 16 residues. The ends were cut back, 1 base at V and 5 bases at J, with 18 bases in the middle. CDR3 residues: CASSLTLQGPRYGYTF. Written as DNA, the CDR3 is TGTGCCAGCAGCTTGACCCTACAGGGCCCGAGGTATGGCTACACCTTC.

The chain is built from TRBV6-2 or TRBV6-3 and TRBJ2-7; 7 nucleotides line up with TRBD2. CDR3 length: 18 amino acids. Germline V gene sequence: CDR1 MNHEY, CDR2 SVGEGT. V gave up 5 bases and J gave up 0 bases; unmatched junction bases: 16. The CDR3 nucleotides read TGTGCCAGCAGTCCGACTATAGCGGGCGCTACCTTCTCCTACGAGCAGTACTTC. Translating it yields CASSPTIAGATFSYEQYF.

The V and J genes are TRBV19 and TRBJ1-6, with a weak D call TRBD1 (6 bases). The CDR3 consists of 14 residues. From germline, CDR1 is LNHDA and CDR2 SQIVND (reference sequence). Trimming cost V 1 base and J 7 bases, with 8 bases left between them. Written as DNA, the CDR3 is TGTGCCAGTAGTATAGGCACAGGGAATTCACCCCTCCACTTT. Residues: CASSIGTGNSPLHF.

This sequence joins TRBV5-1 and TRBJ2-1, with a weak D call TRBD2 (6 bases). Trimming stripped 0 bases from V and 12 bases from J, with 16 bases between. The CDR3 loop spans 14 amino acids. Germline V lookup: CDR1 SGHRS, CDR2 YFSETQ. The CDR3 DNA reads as TGCGCCAGCAGCTTGGAGGTAACCCGGGGGTGGCAGTTCTTC. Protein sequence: CASSLEVTRGWQFF.

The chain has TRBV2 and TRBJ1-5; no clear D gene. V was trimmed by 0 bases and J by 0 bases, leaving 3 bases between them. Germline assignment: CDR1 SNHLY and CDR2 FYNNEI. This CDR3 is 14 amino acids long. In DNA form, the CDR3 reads TGTGCCAGCAGTGAAGCGTATAGCAATCAGCCCCAGCATTTT. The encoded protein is CASSEAYSNQPQHF.

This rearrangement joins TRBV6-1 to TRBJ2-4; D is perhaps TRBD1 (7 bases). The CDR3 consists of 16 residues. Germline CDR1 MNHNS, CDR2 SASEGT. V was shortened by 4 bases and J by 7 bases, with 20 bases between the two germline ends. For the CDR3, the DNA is TGTGCCAGCAGTGCCGGCGGGACAGTCGGTTGGAACATTCAGTACTTC. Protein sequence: CASSAGGTVGWNIQYF.

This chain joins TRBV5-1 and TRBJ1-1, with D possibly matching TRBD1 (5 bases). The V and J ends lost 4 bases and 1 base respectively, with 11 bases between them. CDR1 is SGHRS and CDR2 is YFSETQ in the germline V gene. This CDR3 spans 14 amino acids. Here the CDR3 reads CASSTGGGNTEAFF. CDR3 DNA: TGCGCCAGCAGCACTGGCGGGGGGAACACTGAAGCTTTCTTT.

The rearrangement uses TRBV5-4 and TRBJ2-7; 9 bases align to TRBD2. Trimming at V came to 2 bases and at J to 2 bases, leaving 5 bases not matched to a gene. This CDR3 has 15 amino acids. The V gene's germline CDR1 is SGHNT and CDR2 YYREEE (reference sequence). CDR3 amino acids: CASSFKGGRAYEQYF. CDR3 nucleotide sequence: TGTGCCAGCAGCTTTAAGGGCGGGAGGGCCTACGAGCAGTACTTC.

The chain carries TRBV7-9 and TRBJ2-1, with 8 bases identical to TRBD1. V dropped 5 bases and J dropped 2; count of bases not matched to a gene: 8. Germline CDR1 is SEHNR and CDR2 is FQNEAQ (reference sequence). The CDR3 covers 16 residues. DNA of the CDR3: TGTGCCAGCAGCCCTCAGGACAGGGATACCTACAATGAGCAGTTCTTC. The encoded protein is CASSPQDRDTYNEQFF.

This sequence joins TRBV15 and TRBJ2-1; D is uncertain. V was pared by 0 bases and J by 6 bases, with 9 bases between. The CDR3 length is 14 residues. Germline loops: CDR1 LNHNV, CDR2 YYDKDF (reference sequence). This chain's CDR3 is CATSRDRYGNEQFF. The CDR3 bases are TGTGCCACCAGCAGAGATAGATACGGCAATGAGCAGTTCTTC. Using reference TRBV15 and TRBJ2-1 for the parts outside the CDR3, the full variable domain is DAMVIQNPRYQVTQFGKPVTLSCSQTLNHNVMYWYQQKSSQAPKLLFHYYDKDFNNEADTPDNFQSRRPNTSFCFLDIRSPGLGDTAMYLCATSRDRYGNEQFFGPGTRLTVL.

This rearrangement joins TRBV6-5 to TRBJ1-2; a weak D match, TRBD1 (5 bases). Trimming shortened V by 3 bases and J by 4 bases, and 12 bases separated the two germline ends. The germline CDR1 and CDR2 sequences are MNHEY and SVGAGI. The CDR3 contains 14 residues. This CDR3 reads CASSYYDRSYGYTF. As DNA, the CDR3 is TGTGCCAGCAGTTATTACGACAGATCCTATGGCTACACCTTC.

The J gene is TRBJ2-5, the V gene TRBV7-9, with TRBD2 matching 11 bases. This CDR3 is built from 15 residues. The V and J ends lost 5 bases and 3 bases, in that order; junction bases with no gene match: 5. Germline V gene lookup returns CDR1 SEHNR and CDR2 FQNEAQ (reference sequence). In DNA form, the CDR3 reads TGTGCCAGCAGCGGAAGACTAGCGGGAAAAGAGACCCAGTACTTC. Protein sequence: CASSGRLAGKETQYF.

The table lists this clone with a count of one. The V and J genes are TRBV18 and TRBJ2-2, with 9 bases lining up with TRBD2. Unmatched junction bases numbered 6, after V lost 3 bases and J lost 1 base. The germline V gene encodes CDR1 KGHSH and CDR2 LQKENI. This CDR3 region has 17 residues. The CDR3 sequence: CASSPNPAGGNTGELFF. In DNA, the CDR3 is TGTGCCAGCTCACCGAATCCAGCGGGAGGGAACACCGGGGAGCTGTTTTTT.